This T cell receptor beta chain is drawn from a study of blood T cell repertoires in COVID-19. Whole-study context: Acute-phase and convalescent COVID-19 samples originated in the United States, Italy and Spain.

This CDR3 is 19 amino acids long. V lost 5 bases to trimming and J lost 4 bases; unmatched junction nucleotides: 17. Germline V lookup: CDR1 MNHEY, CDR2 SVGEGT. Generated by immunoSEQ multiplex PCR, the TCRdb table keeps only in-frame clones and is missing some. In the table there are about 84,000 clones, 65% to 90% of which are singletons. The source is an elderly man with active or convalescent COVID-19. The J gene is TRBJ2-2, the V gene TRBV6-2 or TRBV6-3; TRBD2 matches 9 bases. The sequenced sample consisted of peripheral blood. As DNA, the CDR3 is TGTGCCAGCAGTCCGGCATTTGGGCGGGAGGGCCCAAGCACCGGGGAGCTGTTTTTT. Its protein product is CASSPAFGREGPSTGELFF.